This T cell receptor beta chain was identified in a study of blood T cell repertoires in COVID-19. Study summary: The samples span acute and convalescent COVID-19 from the United States, Italy and Spain.

Per the authors' pipeline: Scientists estimated how many nucleated cells there were by amplifying reference gene primers. The table came from immunoSEQ multiplex PCR; TCRdb's copy has only in-frame clones and leaves some out. V and J calls and clone size come straight from that table; D and trimming were deduced from the DNA. The data contain roughly 76,000 clones, roughly 87% of them singletons. In this sample, this clone turned up a few times. The TCR comes from a young man with acute or convalescent COVID-19. Sequencing used peripheral blood.

The CDR3 spells CASSLQGITEAFF. CDR3 DNA: TGTGCCAGCAGCCTACAGGGGATAACTGAAGCTTTCTTT. The chain joins TRBV14 to TRBJ1-1, with 7 bases matching TRBD1. Germline CDR1 reads SGHDN; CDR2 reads FVKESK. The CDR3 is 13 residues long. Trimming at V came to 4 bases and at J to 5 bases, leaving 4 bases not matched to a gene. Based on the CDR3 plus reference TRBV14 and TRBJ1-1, the full variable domain is EAGVTQFPSHSVIEKGQTVTLRCDPISGHDNLYWYRRVMGKEIKFLLHFVKESKQDESGMPNNRFLAERTGGTYSTLKVQPAELEDSGVYFCASSLQGITEAFFGQGTRLTVV.